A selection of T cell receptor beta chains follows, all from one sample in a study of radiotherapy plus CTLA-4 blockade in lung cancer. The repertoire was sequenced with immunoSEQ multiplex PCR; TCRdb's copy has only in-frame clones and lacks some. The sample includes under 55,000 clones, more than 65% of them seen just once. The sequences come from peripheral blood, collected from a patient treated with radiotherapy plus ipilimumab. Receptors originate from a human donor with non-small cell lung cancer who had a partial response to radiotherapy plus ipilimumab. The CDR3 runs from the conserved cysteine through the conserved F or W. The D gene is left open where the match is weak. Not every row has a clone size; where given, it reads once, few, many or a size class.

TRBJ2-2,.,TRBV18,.,TGTGCCAGCTCACCGCCCGGGGTAGGCCTCGGGGAGCTGTTTTTT,CASSPPGVGLGELFF
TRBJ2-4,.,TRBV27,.,TGTGCCAGCCGCTCCCCCGGGAGAGCCAAAAACATTCAGTACTTC,CASRSPGRAKNIQYF
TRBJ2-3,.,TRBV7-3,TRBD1,TGTGCCAGCAGCTGGACAGGGGGCACAGATACGCAGTATTTT,CASSWTGGTDTQYF
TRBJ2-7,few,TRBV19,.,TGTGCCCTTCGCAGGGCGGAGCAGTACTTC,CALRRAEQYF
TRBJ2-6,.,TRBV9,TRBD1,TGTGCCAGCAGCCTCCGGACAGGCCCCAGCTCTGGGGCCAACGTCCTGACTTTC,CASSLRTGPSSGANVLTF
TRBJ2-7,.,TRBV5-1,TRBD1,TGCGCCAGCAGCTTGGATCCGACAGGGGGCTACGAGCAGTACTTC,CASSLDPTGGYEQYF
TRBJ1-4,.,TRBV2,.,TGTGCCAGCAGTGACGGGGGGGGTTGGGAAAAACTGTTTTTT,CASSDGGGWEKLFF
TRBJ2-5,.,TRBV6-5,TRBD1,TGTGCCAGCGGGGGACAGGGGGCCATGAGAGAGACCCAGTACTTC,CASGGQGAMRETQYF
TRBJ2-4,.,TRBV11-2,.,TGTGCCAGCAGCTTAGGGTCCCGGGCCAAAAACATTCAGTACTTC,CASSLGSRAKNIQYF
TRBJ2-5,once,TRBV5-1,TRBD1,TGCGCCAGCAGCCTGACAGGGGGCAAAAAATCCCAGTACTTC,CASSLTGGKKSQYF
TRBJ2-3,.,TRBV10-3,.,TGTGCCATCAGTGAGTCAGGGGTAGATACGCAGTATTTT,CAISESGVDTQYF